The T cell receptor beta chain under discussion was sequenced for a study of blood T cell repertoires in COVID-19. The wider study: The samples span acute and convalescent COVID-19 from the United States, Italy and Spain. T cells, B-cell-depleted T cells, or PBMCs provided the cDNA or gDNA that served as material.

The CDR3 loop spans 13 amino acids. The germline V gene has CDR1 SGHTA and CDR2 FQGNSA. V dropped 4 bases and J dropped 2 bases, with 9 bases sitting between them. In the original workflow: Cell counts per sample came from amplifying reference gene primers. Produced via immunoSEQ multiplex PCR; TCRdb's table is partial and in-frame only. V and J calls plus clone size are reproduced from that table; the DNA served to infer D and trimming. The sample lists 200,000 to 250,000 clones; approximately 86% were seen once. V is TRBV7-2 and J is TRBJ2-7; D uncertain. The specimen was peripheral blood. The origin of this receptor is a woman between 25 and 40 years old who had recovered from COVID-19. DNA of the CDR3: TGTGCCAGCAGCTACACGCGGACCTACGAGCAGTACTTC. The encoded protein is CASSYTRTYEQYF.